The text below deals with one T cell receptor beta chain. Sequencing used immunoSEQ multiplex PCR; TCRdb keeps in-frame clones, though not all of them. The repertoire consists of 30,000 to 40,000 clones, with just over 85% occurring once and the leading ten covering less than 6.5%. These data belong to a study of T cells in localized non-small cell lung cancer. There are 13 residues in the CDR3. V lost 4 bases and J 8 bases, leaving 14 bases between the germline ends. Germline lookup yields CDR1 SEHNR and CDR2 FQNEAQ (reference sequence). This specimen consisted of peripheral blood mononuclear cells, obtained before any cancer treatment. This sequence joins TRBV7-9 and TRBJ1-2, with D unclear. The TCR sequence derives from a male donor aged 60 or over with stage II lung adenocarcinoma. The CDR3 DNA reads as TGTGCCAGCAGCTCCGGACGGGGTGGGGGCTACACCTTC. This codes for CASSSGRGGGYTF.